Here is one TCR beta chain with its context. Its antigen is undetermined. This entry comes from a study of blood T cells in healthy people across ages. V was pared by 3 bases and J by 9 bases, with 12 bases between. There are 13 residues in the CDR3. Germline V lookup: CDR1 WSHSY, CDR2 SAAADI. General study points: Relative to aged donors, long-lived donors carried more naive CD4+ cells and displayed higher diversity.

Sample-barcoded 5' priming and a J-beta primer mix drove a second PCR of about 7 to 11 cycles. TCRdb redid the calling of the 5' RACE reads with MiXCR, one entry per CDR3 protein. The table includes 760,000 or so distinct CDR3 sequences, 20% to 30% detected once. The same data also went into a second study, on T cells of mothers and their children.

The sample taken for sequencing was blood. The TCR originated in a boy younger than 18 in good health. The chain employs TRBV10-2 and TRBJ2-1, with no clear D. This chain's CDR3 is CASSDLSRTEQFF. The CDR3 region has the DNA TGCGCCAGCAGTGACCTTTCTAGGACTGAGCAGTTCTTC.